The 21 T cell receptor beta chains listed next were all sequenced from one sample in a study of cytomegalovirus exposure and HLA in healthy donors. 13 Jbeta primers and 60 Vbeta primers were used for the PCR. Sequencing was performed with immunoSEQ multiplex PCR; in TCRdb, only in-frame clones are kept and a portion is missing. The repertoire holds roughly 190,000 clones, with approximately 86% as singletons. Sequenced input: PBMCs. The receptors derive from a woman aged 18-35 years in good health and CMV-seronegative.

V gene TRBV15 combines with J gene TRBJ2-7; D is possibly TRBD2 (5 bases). The V and J ends lost 0 bases and 0 bases respectively, with 9 bases between them. The CDR3 runs to 15 residues. CDR1 and CDR2 from the germline V gene are LNHNV and YYDKDF (reference sequence). In DNA, the CDR3 is TGTGCCACCAGCAGAGATTGGGGAGCCTCCTACGAGCAGTACTTC. It translates to CATSRDWGASYEQYF.

V is TRBV4-2 and J is TRBJ2-5, with D tentatively TRBD1 (7 bases). Germline V gene lookup returns CDR1 LGHNA and CDR2 YNFKEQ. Trimming took off 0 bases at V and 4 bases at J, with 12 bases between the two ends. This CDR3 contains 15 residues. Written as DNA, the CDR3 is TGTGCCAGCAGCCAAGAAGCCAGGGGGGTAGAGACCCAGTACTTC. Protein: CASSQEARGVETQYF.

This chain joins TRBV19 and TRBJ2-7; the match to TRBD1 covers 11 bases. V lost 5 bases, J lost 3 bases, and 6 bases stayed unmatched. Germline lookup yields CDR1 LNHDA and CDR2 SQIVND (reference sequence). The CDR3 is 15 residues long. As DNA, the CDR3 is TGTGCCAGTAGTGCCGGACAGGGGGCAGTCTACGAGCAGTACTTC. Translating it yields CASSAGQGAVYEQYF.

The rearrangement uses TRBV7-3 and TRBJ2-3; 7 bases align to TRBD2. The germline CDR1 and CDR2 sequences are SGHTA and FQGTGA. This CDR3 is 16 amino acids long. V trimming: 6 bases; J trimming: 4 bases; junction bases outside the gene matches: 13. CDR3 loop: CASSRGLAGASDTQYF. As DNA, the CDR3 is TGTGCCAGCAGTAGGGGACTCGCGGGAGCGTCAGATACGCAGTATTTT. Full variable domain (outside the CDR3, taken from reference TRBV7-3 and TRBJ2-3): GAGVSQTPSNKVTEKGKYVELRCDPISGHTALYWYRQSLGQGPEFLIYFQGTGAADDSGLPNDRFFAVRPEGSVSTLKIQRTERGDSAVYLCASSRGLAGASDTQYFGPGTRLTVL.

The genes are TRBV2 and TRBJ2-2, with D perhaps TRBD2 (6 bases). With 5 bases removed from V and 3 bases from J, the gap between germline ends came to 10 bases. The CDR3 has 14 amino acids. Germline values: CDR1 SNHLY, CDR2 FYNNEI. CDR3 sequence: CASSILADTGELFF. CDR3 in DNA: TGTGCCAGCAGTATACTAGCAGACACCGGGGAGCTGTTTTTT.

The chain has TRBV5-1 and TRBJ1-3; 11 bases are a match to TRBD1. J lost 4 bases, V lost 4 bases, and 13 bases had no gene match. This CDR3 has 18 residues. Germline loops: CDR1 SGHRS, CDR2 YFSETQ. CDR3 DNA sequence: TGCGCCAGCAGCCCGCTCCTGGGACAGGGGGAAGAAGGAAACACCATATATTTT. This codes for CASSPLLGQGEEGNTIYF.

The rearrangement joins TRBV2 to TRBJ1-5, with D maybe TRBD1 (5 bases). Trimming left V 4 bases short and J 0 bases short, with 16 bases between. Germline CDR1 SNHLY, CDR2 FYNNEI. The length of the CDR3 is 17 residues. The CDR3 reads CASSGGRDPYSNQPQHF. DNA of the CDR3: TGTGCCAGCAGTGGAGGCAGGGATCCTTATAGCAATCAGCCCCAGCATTTT.

This sequence joins TRBV19 and TRBJ2-5, with TRBD1 as a possible D gene (5 bases). The germline V and J ends were trimmed by 3 bases and 3 bases, with 14 bases remaining between them. Germline loops: CDR1 LNHDA, CDR2 SQIVND (reference sequence). The length of the CDR3 is 15 residues. The CDR3 reads CASSMGLQQKETQYF. The CDR3 DNA is TGTGCCAGTAGTATGGGGCTACAGCAGAAAGAGACCCAGTACTTC.

This clone has just one count. The chain uses TRBV10-3 and TRBJ2-1, with TRBD2 identical over 9 bases. This CDR3 has 15 amino acids. Germline V lookup: CDR1 ENHRY, CDR2 SYGVKD. Trimming at V came to 4 bases and at J to 5 bases, leaving 6 bases not matched to a gene. The CDR3: CAISGSGSFNNEQFF. For the CDR3, the DNA is TGTGCCATCAGTGGTAGCGGGAGTTTCAACAATGAGCAGTTCTTC.

The chain has TRBV6-4 and TRBJ2-3, with D tentatively TRBD2 (6 bases). Per germline, CDR1 MRHNA and CDR2 SNTAGT. The germline V and J ends were trimmed by 3 bases and 1 base, with 11 bases remaining between them. This CDR3 region has 15 residues. The CDR3 loop is CASSEASDGTDTQYF. CDR3 DNA: TGTGCCAGCAGTGAAGCTAGCGACGGCACAGATACGCAGTATTTT.

The chain carries TRBV6-6 and TRBJ2-1; 11 bases align to TRBD2. Germline CDR1 reads MNHNY; CDR2 reads SVGAGI (reference sequence). The CDR3 totals 15 residues. Unmatched junction bases numbered 7, after V lost 4 bases and J lost 8 bases. The CDR3, as DNA: TGTGCCAGCAGTTGGACTAGCGGGTGGCAAGATGAGCAGTTCTTC. Its translation: CASSWTSGWQDEQFF.

The rearrangement uses TRBV7-2 and TRBJ2-7; D possibly corresponds to TRBD2 (6 bases). The CDR3 extends over 14 amino acids. V shed 0 bases and J shed 4 bases, with 10 bases lying between them. Germline-derived CDR1 and CDR2 are SGHTA and FQGNSA. CDR3 protein: CASSLAEGLYEQYF. CDR3 nucleotides: TGTGCCAGCAGCTTAGCGGAGGGGTTGTACGAGCAGTACTTC.

In this sample, this clone turned up once. The V gene is TRBV10-3, the J gene TRBJ2-7; the match to TRBD2 covers 9 bases. CDR1 and CDR2 (germline): ENHRY, SYGVKD. J was trimmed by 3 bases and V by 3 bases; bases with no gene match: 6. The CDR3 extends over 15 amino acids. The CDR3 spells CAISDGLAGSYEQYF. CDR3 nucleotides: TGTGCCATCAGTGACGGTCTAGCGGGAAGCTACGAGCAGTACTTC.

The gene calls are TRBV5-1 and TRBJ1-1, with D uncertain. The CDR3 has 15 amino acids. V was shortened by 1 base and J by 3 bases, with 13 bases between the two germline ends. Looked up from germline, CDR1 is SGHRS and CDR2 is YFSETQ. DNA of the CDR3: TGCGCCAGCAGCTTGTTCCGTCTAGATCACACTGAAGCTTTCTTT. Amino acids: CASSLFRLDHTEAFF.

The rearrangement uses TRBV12-5 and TRBJ2-7, with 8 bases lining up with TRBD1. The CDR3 loop spans 15 amino acids. Per germline, CDR1 LGHNT and CDR2 FRNRAP. V shed 6 bases, J shed 4 bases, and the junction held 11 bases outside the gene matches. The CDR3 DNA follows: TGTGCTAGTGGCCCCCGGGACAGGCTGCCTTACGAGCAGTACTTC. This encodes CASGPRDRLPYEQYF.

Comment on this clone: A junction end diverges from the germline sequence, so it may reflect a read error. The chain joins TRBV7-9 to TRBJ2-1, with 13 bases identical to TRBD2. The CDR3 has 16 amino acids. The germline gives CDR1 SEHNR, CDR2 FQNEAQ (reference sequence). CDR3 region: CSSSLSSGLAGNEQFF. In DNA form, the CDR3 reads TGTTCCAGCAGCCTCTCATCGGGACTAGCGGGGAATGAGCAGTTCTTC.

The chain uses TRBV6-5 and TRBJ2-1, with D possibly matching TRBD2 (6 bases). Per germline, CDR1 MNHEY and CDR2 SVGAGI. This CDR3 is 14 amino acids long. V gave up 0 bases and J gave up 6 bases, with 9 bases separating them. In DNA, the CDR3 is TGTGCCAGCAGTTACTCCGAGGGAGGCAATGAGCAGTTCTTC. It is translated as CASSYSEGGNEQFF.

The table lists this clone with a count of one. The chain joins TRBV19 to TRBJ2-1; D is ambiguous. The V gene's germline CDR1 is LNHDA and CDR2 SQIVND (reference sequence). This CDR3 has 14 amino acids. V was shortened by 1 base and J by 7 bases, with 11 bases between the two germline ends. CDR3 amino acids: CASSIGGPGNEQFF. CDR3 DNA: TGTGCCAGTAGTATAGGTGGCCCCGGGAATGAGCAGTTCTTC.

This chain joins TRBV2 and TRBJ2-7; D unresolved. The CDR3 contains 13 residues. V was shortened by 7 bases and J by 0 bases, with 10 bases between the two germline ends. Germline V gene data show CDR1 as SNHLY and CDR2 as FYNNEI. Here the CDR3 DNA reads TGTGCCAGCATAAACTCCGTCTCCTACGAGCAGTACTTC. Translation: CASINSVSYEQYF.

This clone came up once. The chain links TRBV30 to TRBJ2-7; TRBD1 aligns across 11 bases. Germline CDR1 reads GTSNPN; CDR2 reads SVGIG (reference sequence). V was clipped by 5 bases and J by 3 bases; unmatched bases: 9. The CDR3 totals 15 residues. CDR3 bases: TGTGCCTGGTCTACCCCGGGACAGGGGGTCTACGAGCAGTACTTC. Translating gives CAWSTPGQGVYEQYF.

The V and J genes are TRBV9 and TRBJ2-5, with 7 positions matching TRBD1. V lost 0 bases and J lost 2; bases outside the gene matches: 4. Germline loops: CDR1 SGDLS, CDR2 YYNGEE. The CDR3 has 15 residues. The CDR3 DNA reads TGTGCCAGCAGCGTAGTCGGGACAGAACAAGAGACCCAGTACTTC. As protein: CASSVVGTEQETQYF.